This TCR beta chain stems from a study of OX40 agonist ivuxolimab in advanced cancers. The repertoire was sequenced with immunoSEQ multiplex PCR; TCRdb's copy has only in-frame clones and lacks some. The sample lists about 48,000 clones, about 81% occurring once. The CDR3 covers 14 residues. V was pared by 6 bases and J by 1 base, with 12 bases between. The sequence was collected from an adult with an advanced solid tumor such as melanoma, head and neck, liver or kidney cancer. J is TRBJ1-1 and V is TRBV23-1; unclear D gene. TRBV23-1 is sorted into the ORF group, with uncertain function. The sample here was CD4+ or CD8+ T cells sorted from blood, taken in a trial of the OX40 agonist ivuxolimab. CDR3 residues: CASRTSKGNTEAFF. Here the CDR3 DNA reads TGCGCCAGCAGGACCTCTAAGGGGAACACTGAAGCTTTCTTT.